Sequencing of this T cell receptor (beta chain) was carried out in a study of blood T cell repertoires in COVID-19. In the study overall: There were acute and convalescent COVID-19 samples, and they came from the United States, Italy and Spain.

Categorization into cohorts depended on clinical history that participants reported. Germline CDR1 and CDR2: MNHNY and SVGAGI (reference sequence). Trimming took off 6 bases at V and 0 bases at J, with 11 bases between the two ends. This CDR3 spans 15 amino acids. As originally analysed: Estimated nucleated cell counts came from reference gene primer amplification. Here immunoSEQ multiplex PCR was the method, and the copy in TCRdb shows in-frame clones only, minus some. The V and J calls and clone size come from that table; D and trimming were worked out from the DNA. This table holds around 200,000 clones, 88% found once.

The chain carries TRBV6-6 and TRBJ2-2, with D maybe TRBD1 (5 bases). The sample was PBMCs or T cells enriched from blood (not recorded which). This clonotype was obtained from a woman aged 25 to 45 who had recovered from COVID-19. DNA for the CDR3: TGTGCCAGCAGCGACGGACAAGCGAACACCGGGGAGCTGTTTTTT. It specifies CASSDGQANTGELFF.